This paragraph covers one TCR delta chain sequence. No antigen is known for it. This is likely an artifact of a read error, given a far larger clone one base away. The receptor library was made with RT-PCR. Sequenced on an Illumina MiSeq. For TCRdb, the public reads were processed anew by CATT, and duplicate DNA sequences were folded into one row. This sample holds about 970 delta-chain clones; about 42% were observed only once. The ten largest account for 15% to 20% of the sample. This sample is part of a study of gammadelta T cells in human blood (dated by TCRdb to 2020 to 2022). Broad study findings and their caveats: The study reported that microbial exposure appeared to drive polyclonal expansion of innate gamma-delta T cells immediately after birth.

From the cysteine through the phenylalanine, the CDR3 covers 20 amino acids. Solely the CDR3 DNA is kept, with 60 bases framed from the first base. CDR1 and CDR2 are read off the germline V gene as TSWWSYY and QGS. The material sequenced was non-Vgamma9Vdelta2 gamma-delta T cells from infant blood. The TCR sequence derives from a human donor. The sequence is built from TRDV1 and TRDJ3, with 9 central nucleotides matching TRDD3. CDR3 protein: CALGGALWGIISWDTRRMFF. The bases are TGTGCTCTTGGGGGGGCTCTTTGGGGGATAATCTCCTGGGACACCCGACGGATGTTTTTC.